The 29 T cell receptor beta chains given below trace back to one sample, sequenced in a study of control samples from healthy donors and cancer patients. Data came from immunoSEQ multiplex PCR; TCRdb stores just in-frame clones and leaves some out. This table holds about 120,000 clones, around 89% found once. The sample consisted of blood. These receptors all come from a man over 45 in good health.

Here the CDR3 reads CASSWGVYSNQPQHF. The DNA for the CDR3 is TGTGCCAGTAGCTGGGGGGTTTATAGCAATCAGCCCCAGCATTTT. The J gene is TRBJ1-5, the V gene TRBV19; D is possibly TRBD1 (5 bases). Trimming took 6 bases from V and 0 from J, leaving 12 bases between them. CDR1 is LNHDA and CDR2 is SQIVND in the germline V gene (reference sequence). The CDR3 sequence is 15 residues long.

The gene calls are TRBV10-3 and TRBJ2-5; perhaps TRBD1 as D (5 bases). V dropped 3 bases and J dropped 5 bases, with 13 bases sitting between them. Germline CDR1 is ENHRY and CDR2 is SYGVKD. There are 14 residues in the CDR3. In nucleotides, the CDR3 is TGTGCCATCAGTGAAGCAGGGTCGCGCGAGACCCAGTACTTC. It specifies CAISEAGSRETQYF.

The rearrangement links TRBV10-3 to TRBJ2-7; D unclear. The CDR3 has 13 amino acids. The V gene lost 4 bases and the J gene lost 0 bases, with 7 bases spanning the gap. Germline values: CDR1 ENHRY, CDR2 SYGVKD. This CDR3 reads CAISGPPSYEQYF. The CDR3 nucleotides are TGTGCCATCAGTGGTCCTCCCTCCTACGAGCAGTACTTC.

The CDR3 region is CASSLEEGQPQHF. The CDR3 DNA follows: TGTGCCAGCAGTTTAGAGGAGGGTCAGCCCCAGCATTTT. The chain couples TRBV27 to TRBJ1-5; D unresolved. In germline, CDR1 is MNHEY, CDR2 SMNVEV (reference sequence). V was pared by 2 bases and J by 6 bases, with 8 bases between. This CDR3 spans 13 amino acids.

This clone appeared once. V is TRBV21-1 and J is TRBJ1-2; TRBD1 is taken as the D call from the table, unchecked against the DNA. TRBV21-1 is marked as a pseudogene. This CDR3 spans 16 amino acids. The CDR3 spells CASSKGRAGGNYGYTF. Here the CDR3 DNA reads TGTGCCAGCAGCAAAGGTAGGGCAGGGGGGAACTATGGCTACACCTTC.

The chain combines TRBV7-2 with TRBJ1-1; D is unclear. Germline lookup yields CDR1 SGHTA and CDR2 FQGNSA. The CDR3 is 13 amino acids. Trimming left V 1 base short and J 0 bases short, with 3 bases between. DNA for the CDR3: TGTGCCAGCAGCTTAGTTCTGAACACTGAAGCTTTCTTT. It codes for CASSLVLNTEAFF.

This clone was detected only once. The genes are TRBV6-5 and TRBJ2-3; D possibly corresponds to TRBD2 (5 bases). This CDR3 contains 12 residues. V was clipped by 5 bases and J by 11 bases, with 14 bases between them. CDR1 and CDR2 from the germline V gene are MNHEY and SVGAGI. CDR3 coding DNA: TGTGCCAGCAGTCGGGGAGATCTGAGGCAGTATTTT. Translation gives CASSRGDLRQYF.

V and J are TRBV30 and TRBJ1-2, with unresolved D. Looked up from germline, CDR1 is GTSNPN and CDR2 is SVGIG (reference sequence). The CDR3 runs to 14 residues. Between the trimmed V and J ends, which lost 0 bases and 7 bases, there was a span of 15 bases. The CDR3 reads CAWSVRVPRLGYTF. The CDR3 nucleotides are TGTGCCTGGAGTGTACGGGTCCCTCGTCTTGGCTACACCTTC. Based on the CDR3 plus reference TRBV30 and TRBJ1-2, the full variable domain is SQTIHQWPATLVQPVGSPLSLECTVEGTSNPNLYWYRQAAGRGLQLLFYSVGIGQISSEVPQNLSASRPQDRQFILSSKKLLLSDSGFYLCAWSVRVPRLGYTFGSGTRLTVV.

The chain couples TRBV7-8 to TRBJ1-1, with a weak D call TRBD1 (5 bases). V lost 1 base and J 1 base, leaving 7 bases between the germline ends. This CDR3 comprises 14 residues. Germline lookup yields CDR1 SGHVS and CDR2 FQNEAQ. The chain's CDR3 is CASSLGGGNTEAFF. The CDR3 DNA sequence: TGTGCCAGCAGCTTAGGGGGGGGGAACACTGAAGCTTTCTTT.

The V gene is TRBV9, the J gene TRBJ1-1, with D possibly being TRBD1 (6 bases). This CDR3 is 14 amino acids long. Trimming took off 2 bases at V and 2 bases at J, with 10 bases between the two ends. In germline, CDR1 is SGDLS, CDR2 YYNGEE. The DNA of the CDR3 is TGTGCCAGCAGCGTTTCGGGACATAACACTGAAGCTTTCTTT. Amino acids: CASSVSGHNTEAFF.

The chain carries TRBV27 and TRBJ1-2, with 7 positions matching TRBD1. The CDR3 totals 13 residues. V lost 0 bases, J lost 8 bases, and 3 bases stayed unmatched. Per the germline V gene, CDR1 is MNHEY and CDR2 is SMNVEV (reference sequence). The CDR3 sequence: CASSLSTGIGYTF. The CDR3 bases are TGTGCCAGCAGTTTATCGACAGGGATCGGCTACACCTTC.

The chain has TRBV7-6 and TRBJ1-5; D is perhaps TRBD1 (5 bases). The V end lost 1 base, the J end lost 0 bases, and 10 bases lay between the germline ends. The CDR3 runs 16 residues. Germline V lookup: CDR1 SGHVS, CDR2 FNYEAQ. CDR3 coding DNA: TGTGCCAGCAGCTTAGGAGGGGAGTATAGCAATCAGCCCCAGCATTTT. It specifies CASSLGGEYSNQPQHF.

CDR3: CASSPLGGGRGDTQYF. The CDR3 nucleotides are TGTGCCAGCAGCCCCCTGGGAGGGGGCAGGGGAGATACGCAGTATTTT. The J gene is TRBJ2-3, the V gene TRBV3-1 (or the pseudogene TRBV3-2); possibly TRBD1 or TRBD2 for D (7 bases each). This CDR3 contains 16 residues. The germline V gene encodes CDR1 LGHDT and CDR2 YNNKEL (reference sequence). V dropped 4 bases and J dropped 5 bases, with 19 bases sitting between them.

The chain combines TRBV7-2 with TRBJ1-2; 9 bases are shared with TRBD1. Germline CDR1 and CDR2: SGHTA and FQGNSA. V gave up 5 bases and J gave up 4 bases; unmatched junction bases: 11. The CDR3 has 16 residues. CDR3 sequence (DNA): TGTGCCAGCAGCCCCATCCCACAGGGGGCGGTCTATGGCTACACCTTC. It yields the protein CASSPIPQGAVYGYTF.

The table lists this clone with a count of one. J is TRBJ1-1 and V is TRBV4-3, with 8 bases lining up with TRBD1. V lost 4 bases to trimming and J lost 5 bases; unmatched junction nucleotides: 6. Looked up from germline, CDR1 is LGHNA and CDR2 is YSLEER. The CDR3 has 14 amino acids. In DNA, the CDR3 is TGCGCCAGCAGCCGGAAAACAGGGGGAACTGAAGCTTTCTTT. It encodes CASSRKTGGTEAFF.

The CDR3 nucleotides are TGTGCCAGCAGCGTTACCGGGACAGGGGGCGAAAAACTGTTTTTT. Translation gives CASSVTGTGGEKLFF. This chain connects TRBV9 to TRBJ1-4; 12 nucleotides agree with TRBD1. V lost 2 bases and J lost 8; bases outside the gene matches: 4. Germline V gene lookup returns CDR1 SGDLS and CDR2 YYNGEE. The CDR3 length is 15 residues.

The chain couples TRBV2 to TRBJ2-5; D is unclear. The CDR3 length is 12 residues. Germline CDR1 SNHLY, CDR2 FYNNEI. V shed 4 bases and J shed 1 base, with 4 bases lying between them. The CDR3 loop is CASSGVQETQYF. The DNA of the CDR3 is TGTGCCAGCAGTGGAGTCCAAGAGACCCAGTACTTC.

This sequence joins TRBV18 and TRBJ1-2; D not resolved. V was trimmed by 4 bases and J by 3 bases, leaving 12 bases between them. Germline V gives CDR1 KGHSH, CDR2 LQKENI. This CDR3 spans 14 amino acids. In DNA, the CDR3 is TGTGCCAGCTCACTCGATATTAGGGACTATGGCTACACCTTC. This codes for CASSLDIRDYGYTF.

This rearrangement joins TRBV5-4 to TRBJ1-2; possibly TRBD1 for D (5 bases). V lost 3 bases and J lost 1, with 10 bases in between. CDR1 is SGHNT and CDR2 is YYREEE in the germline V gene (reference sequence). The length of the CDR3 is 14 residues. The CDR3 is CASSSHQGNYGYTF. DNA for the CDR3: TGTGCCAGCAGCTCACACCAGGGTAACTATGGCTACACCTTC. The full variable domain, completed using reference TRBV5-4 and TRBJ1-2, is ETGVTQSPTHLIKTRGQQVTLRCSSQSGHNTVSWYQQALGQGPQFIFQYYREEENGRGNFPPRFSGLQFPNYSSELNVNALELDDSALYLCASSSHQGNYGYTFGSGTRLTVV.

CDR3 sequence (DNA): TGTGCCATCAGTGAGTCGAAGGGGGGCACCGGGGAGCTGTTTTTT. This sequence encodes CAISESKGGTGELFF. V gene TRBV10-3 combines with J gene TRBJ2-2, with D perhaps given as TRBD1 or TRBD2 (6 bases each). Germline V lookup: CDR1 ENHRY, CDR2 SYGVKD. Trimming pared 0 bases from V and 4 bases from J, leaving 9 bases between. The CDR3 runs 15 residues.

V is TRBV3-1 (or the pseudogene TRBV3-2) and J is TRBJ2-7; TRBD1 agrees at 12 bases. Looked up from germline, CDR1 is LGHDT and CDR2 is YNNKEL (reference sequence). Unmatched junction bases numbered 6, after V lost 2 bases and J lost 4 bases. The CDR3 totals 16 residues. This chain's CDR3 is CASSQPWDRGRYEQYF. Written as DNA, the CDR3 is TGTGCCAGCAGCCAACCATGGGACAGGGGGCGATACGAGCAGTACTTC.

CDR3 nucleotide sequence: TGTGCCAGCAGTGAAGCGGGGACAGATACGCAGTATTTT. It specifies CASSEAGTDTQYF. The J gene is TRBJ2-3, the V gene TRBV2, with D uncertain. The CDR3 totals 13 residues. The germline V gene encodes CDR1 SNHLY and CDR2 FYNNEI. The V end lost 0 bases, the J end lost 3 bases, and 4 bases lay between the germline ends.

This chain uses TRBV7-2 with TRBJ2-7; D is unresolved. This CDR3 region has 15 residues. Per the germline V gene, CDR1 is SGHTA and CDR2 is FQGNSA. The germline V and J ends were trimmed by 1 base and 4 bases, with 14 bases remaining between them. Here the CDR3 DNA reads TGTGCCAGCAGCTTAGGGCGCCCTCTGCCTTACGAGCAGTACTTC. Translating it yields CASSLGRPLPYEQYF. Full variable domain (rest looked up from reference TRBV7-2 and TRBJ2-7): GAGVSQSPSNKVTEKGKDVELRCDPISGHTALYWYRQSLGQGLEFLIYFQGNSAPDKSGLPSDRFSAERTGGSVSTLTIQRTQQEDSAVYLCASSLGRPLPYEQYFGPGTRLTVT.

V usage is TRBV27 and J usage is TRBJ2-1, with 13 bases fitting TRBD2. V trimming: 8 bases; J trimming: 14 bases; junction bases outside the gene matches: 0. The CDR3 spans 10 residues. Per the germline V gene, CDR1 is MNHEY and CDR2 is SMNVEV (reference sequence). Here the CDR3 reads CASGTSGKFF. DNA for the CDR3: TGTGCCAGCGGGACTAGCGGGAAGTTCTTC.

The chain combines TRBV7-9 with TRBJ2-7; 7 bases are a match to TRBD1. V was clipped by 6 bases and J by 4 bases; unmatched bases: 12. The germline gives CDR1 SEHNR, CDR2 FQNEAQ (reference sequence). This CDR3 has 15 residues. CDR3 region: CASSPTTGQIYEQYF. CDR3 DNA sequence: TGTGCCAGCAGTCCTACTACGGGACAGATTTACGAGCAGTACTTC.

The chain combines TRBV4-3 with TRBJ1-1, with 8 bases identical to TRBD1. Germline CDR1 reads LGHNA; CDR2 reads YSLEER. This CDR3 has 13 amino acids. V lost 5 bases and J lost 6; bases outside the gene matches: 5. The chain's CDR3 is CASSNRGDPEAFF. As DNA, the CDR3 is TGCGCCAGCAGCAACAGGGGGGATCCTGAAGCTTTCTTT.

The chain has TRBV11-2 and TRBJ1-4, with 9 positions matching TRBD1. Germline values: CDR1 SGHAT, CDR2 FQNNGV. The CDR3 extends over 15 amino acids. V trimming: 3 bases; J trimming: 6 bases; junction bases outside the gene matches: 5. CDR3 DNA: TGTGCCAGCAGCTTGGCTTGGGACAGGGATGAAAAACTGTTTTTT. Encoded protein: CASSLAWDRDEKLFF.

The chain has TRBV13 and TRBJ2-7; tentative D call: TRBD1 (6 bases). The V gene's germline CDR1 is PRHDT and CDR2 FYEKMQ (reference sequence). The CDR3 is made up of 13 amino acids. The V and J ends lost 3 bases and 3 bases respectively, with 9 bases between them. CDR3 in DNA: TGTGCCAGCAGCTTCGACAGGAGCTACGAGCAGTACTTC. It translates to CASSFDRSYEQYF.

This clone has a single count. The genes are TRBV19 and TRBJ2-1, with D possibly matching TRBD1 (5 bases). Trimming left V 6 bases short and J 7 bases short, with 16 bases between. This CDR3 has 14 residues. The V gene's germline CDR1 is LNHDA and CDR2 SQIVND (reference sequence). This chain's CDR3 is CASRLAGSVNEQFF. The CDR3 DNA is TGTGCCAGTAGACTTGCAGGGTCTGTAAATGAGCAGTTCTTC.